This is a list of T cell receptor beta chains from one sample in a study of control samples from healthy donors and cancer patients. Sequencing used immunoSEQ multiplex PCR; TCRdb keeps in-frame clones, though not all of them. The data hold 130,000 or so clones, with roughly 92% observed a single time. Specimen: blood. The receptors originated from a man aged 18 to 35 in good health. The CDR3 runs from the conserved cysteine through the conserved F or W. Fields, in order: clone size, J gene, D gene, V gene, CDR3 protein, CDR3 DNA. The D gene is left open where the match is weak. Not every row has a clone size; where given, it reads once, few, many or a size class.

.,TRBJ1-1,.,TRBV12-3/TRBV12-4,CASSLFRDTEAFF,TGTGCCAGCAGTTTATTCCGGGACACTGAAGCTTTCTTT
.,TRBJ1-4,.,TRBV7-6,CASSLGGARARSEKLFF,TGTGCCAGCAGCTTAGGGGGGGCGCGAGCTCGGAGTGAAAAACTGTTTTTT
.,TRBJ2-5,.,TRBV29-1,CSVVGRFQETQYF,TGCAGCGTTGTAGGACGGTTCCAAGAGACCCAGTACTTC
few,TRBJ2-4,.,TRBV28,CASSPPSELKNIQYF,TGTGCCAGCAGCCCCCCTAGCGAGCTGAAAAACATTCAGTACTTC
.,TRBJ1-4,.,TRBV21-1,CASSKEGTGFATNEKLFF,TGTGCCAGCAGCAAAGAAGGGACAGGGTTTGCAACTAATGAAAAACTGTTTTTT
.,TRBJ1-2,.,TRBV29-1,CSVAAGEINYGYTF,TGCAGCGTCGCCGCGGGGGAGATTAACTATGGCTACACCTTC
once,TRBJ1-2,TRBD1,TRBV4-1,CASNSPGQRVYGYTF,TGCGCCAGCAACTCTCCGGGACAGAGAGTCTATGGCTACACCTTC
.,TRBJ1-6,.,TRBV5-4,CASSDRDINSPLHF,TGTGCCAGCAGCGACCGGGATATAAATTCACCCCTCCACTTT
.,TRBJ2-2,TRBD2,TRBV5-4,CASSTGLAGTKNTGELFF,TGTGCCAGCAGTACCGGACTAGCGGGAACCAAGAACACCGGGGAGCTGTTTTTT
.,TRBJ2-5,.,TRBV6-2/TRBV6-3,CASSYAPNQETQYF,TGTGCCAGCAGTTACGCCCCGAACCAAGAGACCCAGTACTTC
.,TRBJ1-2,.,TRBV10-3,CAIFSRKFYGYTF,TGTGCCATCTTTAGCAGGAAATTCTATGGCTACACCTTC
once,TRBJ2-2,TRBD1,TRBV7-6,CASSPPPGTGGENTGELFF,TGTGCCAGCAGCCCACCCCCCGGGACAGGGGGTGAGAACACCGGGGAGCTGTTTTTT
.,TRBJ2-2,TRBD2,TRBV11-2,CASSGLAGGLRTGELFF,TGTGCCAGCAGTGGACTAGCGGGGGGGCTTCGTACCGGGGAGCTGTTTTTT
.,TRBJ2-2,TRBD1,TRBV6-4,CASSDPRTGVKELFF,TGTGCCAGCAGTGATCCGCGGACAGGGGTTAAGGAGCTGTTTTTT
.,TRBJ1-2,TRBD1,TRBV27,CASSLSGTGGSHNYGYTF,TGTGCCAGCAGTTTATCCGGGACAGGGGGATCCCATAACTATGGCTACACCTTC
.,TRBJ2-5,.,TRBV9,CASSTGRIQETQYF,TGTGCCAGCAGCACCGGAAGGATCCAAGAGACCCAGTACTTC
few,TRBJ1-2,TRBD1,TRBV6-6,CASRAGQAYGYTF,TGTGCCAGCAGGGCCGGACAGGCTTATGGCTACACCTTC
.,TRBJ1-2,.,TRBV2,CASNPDIYGYTF,TGTGCCAGCAATCCGGACATCTATGGCTACACCTTC
.,TRBJ1-1,.,TRBV7-3,CASSSSVGTEAFF,TGTGCCAGCAGCTCCTCGGTGGGCACTGAAGCTTTCTTT
.,TRBJ2-3,TRBD2,TRBV9,CASSVEWRGGVRDTQYF,TGTGCCAGCAGCGTAGAATGGCGGGGGGGCGTCCGGGATACGCAGTATTTT
.,TRBJ2-2,.,TRBV6-5,CASSLTGELFF,TGTGCCAGCAGTTTAACCGGGGAGCTGTTTTTT
.,TRBJ1-1,.,TRBV10-1,CARTDTDQQNTEAFF,TGCGCCAGAACTGATACCGACCAGCAGAACACTGAAGCTTTCTTT
few,TRBJ1-2,.,TRBV3-1/TRBV3-2,CASSRDPGGGGYTF,TGTGCCAGCAGCCGGGATCCGGGAGGGGGTGGCTACACCTTC
.,TRBJ2-3,.,TRBV18,CASSRRDTDTQYF,TGTGCCAGCTCACGTCGAGACACAGATACGCAGTATTTT
.,TRBJ2-1,.,TRBV5-1,CASSYSGNEQFF,TGCGCCAGCAGCTATTCAGGGAATGAGCAGTTCTTC
.,TRBJ1-1,.,TRBV27,CASSLSGSDTEAFF,TGTGCCAGCAGTTTATCGGGGAGTGACACTGAAGCTTTCTTT
few,TRBJ2-7,.,TRBV28,CASSFWVPGRSYEQYF,TGTGCCAGCAGTTTTTGGGTCCCCGGTAGGTCCTACGAGCAGTACTTC
.,TRBJ2-7,TRBD1,TRBV6-5,CASSYGLRTGGSEQYF,TGTGCCAGCAGTTACGGGCTGCGGACAGGGGGGTCAGAGCAGTACTTC
.,TRBJ2-1,.,TRBV5-1,CASSLGSRNYNEQFF,TGCGCCAGCAGCTTGGGTTCTCGTAATTACAATGAGCAGTTCTTC